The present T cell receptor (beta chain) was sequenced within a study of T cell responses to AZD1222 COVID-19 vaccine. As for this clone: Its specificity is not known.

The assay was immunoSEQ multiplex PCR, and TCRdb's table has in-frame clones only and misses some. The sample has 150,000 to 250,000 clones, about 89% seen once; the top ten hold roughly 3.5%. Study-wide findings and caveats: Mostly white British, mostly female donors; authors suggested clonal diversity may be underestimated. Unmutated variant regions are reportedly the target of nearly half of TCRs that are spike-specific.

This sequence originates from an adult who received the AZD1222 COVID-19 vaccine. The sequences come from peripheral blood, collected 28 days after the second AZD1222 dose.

CDR3 coding DNA: TGTGCCAGCAGCTCACTTACAGGGACGGAGTCTAATGAAAAACTGTTTTTT. Protein product: CASSSLTGTESNEKLFF. The gene calls are TRBV5-4 and TRBJ1-4; D may be TRBD1 (6 bases). The length of the CDR3 is 17 residues. Trimming stripped 3 bases from V and 3 bases from J, with 18 bases between. CDR1 is SGHNT and CDR2 is YYREEE in the germline V gene (reference sequence).